A single sample gave rise to the 10 T cell receptor beta chains below, sequenced in a study of CD8 T cells in Susac syndrome. The RNA input was roughly 0.45 to 1 ug, and it was reverse transcribed with random hexamers. TCRdb ran MiXCR on the immunoSEQ multiplex PCR reads and lists one entry per CDR3 protein. The sample lists more than 150,000 distinct CDR3 sequences; under 97% were seen once. The sequenced material came from CD4+ T cells from PBMCs. The receptor set was obtained from a human donor with Susac syndrome.

V gene TRBV19 combines with J gene TRBJ1-2; D gene ambiguous. V lost 2 bases and J 4 bases, leaving 8 bases between the germline ends. Germline loops: CDR1 LNHDA, CDR2 SQIVND (reference sequence). This CDR3 is built from 13 residues. The CDR3, as DNA: TGTGCCAGTAGTATACCCGGGCTCTATGGCTACACCTTC. Translated: CASSIPGLYGYTF.

The chain joins TRBV4-1 to TRBJ1-6; D uncertain. This CDR3 region has 13 residues. The ends were cut back, 4 bases at V and 12 bases at J, with 13 bases in the middle. The germline gives CDR1 MGHRA, CDR2 YSYEKL. CDR3 region: CASSPVAGQPLHF. In DNA form, the CDR3 reads TGCGCCAGCAGCCCTGTGGCGGGTCAACCCCTCCACTTT.

This chain uses TRBV11-2 with TRBJ1-2; D is unclear. V was trimmed by 7 bases and J by 2 bases, leaving 14 bases between them. This CDR3 is 14 amino acids long. The V gene's germline CDR1 is SGHAT and CDR2 FQNNGV. The CDR3 loop is CASTADWINYGYTF. CDR3 nucleotide sequence: TGTGCCAGCACCGCGGACTGGATAAACTATGGCTACACCTTC. Complete variable domain (other parts from reference TRBV11-2 and TRBJ1-2): EAGVAQSPRYKIIEKRQSVAFWCNPISGHATLYWYQQILGQGPKLLIQFQNNGVVDDSQLPKDRFSAERLKGVDSTLKIQPAKLEDSAVYLCASTADWINYGYTFGSGTRLTVV.

The V gene is TRBV7-8, the J gene TRBJ2-7; 9 bases fit TRBD1. Losses at the gene ends were 6 bases for V and 6 bases for J; bases not matched to a gene: 12. The CDR3 has 15 residues. The germline gives CDR1 SGHVS, CDR2 FQNEAQ. Here the CDR3 DNA reads TGTGCCAGCAGTCCGCGCCGGGACAGGGCTTCCGAGCAGTACTTC. Its translation: CASSPRRDRASEQYF.

A word on this clonotype: At one boundary the junction diverges from the germline segment, which might be a read error. The V gene is TRBV30, the J gene TRBJ1-2; D not certain. Per the germline V gene, CDR1 is GTSNPN and CDR2 is SVGIG (reference sequence). The CDR3 has 9 residues. DNA of the CDR3: TGTGCCTGGAGCCGCGGGGAGAACTTC. Translated, it gives CAWSRGENF.

The rearrangement links TRBV3-1 to TRBJ2-4; a possible D gene is TRBD1 (7 bases). CDR1 LGHDT and CDR2 YNNKEL come from the germline V gene (reference sequence). V gave up 1 base and J gave up 1 base, with 14 bases separating them. CDR3 length: 17 amino acids. The CDR3 nucleotides read TGTGCCAGCAGCCAAGGTGGAGGGGGCATCGCCAAAAACATTCAGTACTTC. It translates to CASSQGGGGIAKNIQYF.

The rearrangement links TRBV18 to TRBJ1-2; TRBD1 might be the D (5 bases). The germline gives CDR1 KGHSH, CDR2 LQKENI. CDR3 size: 14 residues. Trimming took off 0 bases at V and 2 bases at J, with 7 bases between the two ends. CDR3 protein: CASSPPGGNYGYTF. CDR3 sequence (DNA): TGTGCCAGCTCACCACCGGGGGGAAACTATGGCTACACCTTC.

The chain combines TRBV7-2 with TRBJ2-5, with a weak D call TRBD2 (6 bases). This CDR3 spans 14 amino acids. Trimming cost V 1 base and J 4 bases, with 10 bases left between them. Germline CDR1 reads SGHTA; CDR2 reads FQGNSA. The CDR3 protein is CASSLVGGAETQYF. CDR3 sequence (DNA): TGTGCCAGCAGCTTAGTAGGAGGGGCAGAGACCCAGTACTTC.

The chain carries TRBV27 and TRBJ2-5; TRBD1 might be the D (6 bases). Trimming took off 2 bases at V and 5 bases at J, with 15 bases between the two ends. This CDR3 spans 15 amino acids. CDR1 MNHEY and CDR2 SMNVEV come from the germline V gene (reference sequence). Here the CDR3 reads CASSLSAGDDETQYF. The CDR3 nucleotides are TGTGCCAGCAGTTTAAGTGCAGGGGATGATGAGACCCAGTACTTC.

The rearrangement uses TRBV18 and TRBJ1-2; the D gene is possibly TRBD1 (6 bases). Germline CDR1 and CDR2: KGHSH and LQKENI. Trimming took off 3 bases at V and 4 bases at J, with 15 bases between the two ends. CDR3 length: 15 residues. The CDR3 nucleotides are TGTGCCAGCTCACCTAACAGGGAAAGGGGCTATGGCTACACCTTC. It translates to CASSPNRERGYGYTF.